This T cell receptor (beta chain) was identified during a study of CD8+CD57+ T cells in acquired aplastic anemia. The ends were cut back, 1 base at V and 4 bases at J, with 10 bases in the middle. Germline loops: CDR1 SQVTM, CDR2 ANQGSEA. The CDR3 loop spans 13 amino acids. Sequenced patients had shown CD8+CD57+ cell expansion by flow cytometry. Using genomic DNA as the template, TCR beta VDJ and CDR3 profiling was carried out. Each CDR3 protein gets one entry after TCRdb re-called the reads with MiXCR. This table holds some 92,000 distinct CDR3 sequences, about 67% found once. The chain recombines TRBV29-1 with TRBJ2-5; TRBD1 might be the D (5 bases). This TCR was recovered from a human donor with aplastic anemia. Sequencing was carried out using sorted CD4+, CD8+, or CD8+CD57+ T cells (not recorded which) from PBMCs. Here the CDR3 reads CSVEAGYGETQYF. In nucleotides, the CDR3 is TGCAGCGTTGAAGCAGGGTATGGAGAGACCCAGTACTTC. Variable domain in full (rest from reference TRBV29-1 and TRBJ2-5): SAVISQKPSRDICQRGTSLTIQCQVDSQVTMMFWYRQQPGQSLTLIATANQGSEATYESGFVIDKFPISRPNLTFSTLTVSNMSPEDSSIYLCSVEAGYGETQYFGPGTRLLVL.